This TCR beta chain was observed in a study of CXCR3-negative and CXCR3-positive naive CD8 T cells. About the research overall: Roughly 135 million TRB reads were obtained overall (about 1.5 +/- 0.3 million per library).

Libraries of TRB cDNA were made by 5' RACE and carried UMIs. Reanalyzing the 5' RACE reads, TCRdb keeps one entry per CDR3 protein, without DNA. The table counts about 40,000 distinct CDR3 sequences; approximately 8% lies in the top ten. Study outcomes and limitations: It was found that naive subsets had comparable surface CD5, and TCR strength was inferred from TRB CDR3 properties. Researchers report CXCR3 expression partially decreased after cryopreservation, with fresh PBMCs used in most assays. The study found comparably high diversity in both naive subsets and much lower diversity in memory CD8+ cells.

Regarding this clonotype: Its antigen is unidentified.

Germline CDR1 is SQVTM and CDR2 is ANQGSEA. The CDR3 has 13 residues. Sequencing was done on a sample of memory CD8+ T cells from blood. The chain joins TRBV29-1 to TRBJ1-2. This sequence was found in a human donor in good health. Some clones in this sample may be carry-over from other donors' samples. CDR3 region: CSVEGRTVEGYTF.